The 23 T cell receptor beta chains in this list originate from one sample, sequenced in a study of cytomegalovirus exposure and HLA in healthy donors. Researchers ran the PCR with 60 Vbeta and 13 Jbeta primers. Method: immunoSEQ multiplex PCR; TCRdb's copy keeps in-frame clones and lacks some. The sample shows approximately 110,000 clones, 9.5% to 15% of them seen only once. What was sequenced was PBMCs. These receptors all come from a man in his forties in good health and CMV-seropositive.

J is TRBJ1-2 and V is TRBV27; 9 positions match TRBD1. Trimming at V came to 5 bases and at J to 5 bases, leaving 12 bases not matched to a gene. Germline values: CDR1 MNHEY, CDR2 SMNVEV (reference sequence). This CDR3 region has 16 residues. CDR3 sequence (DNA): TGTGCCAGCAGTATGATACGGACAGGGGCCTTGTATGGCTACACCTTC. Translated, it gives CASSMIRTGALYGYTF.

The chain combines TRBV29-1 with TRBJ2-5; maybe TRBD2 (5 bases). The CDR3 covers 11 residues. V lost 5 bases and J 4 bases, leaving 8 bases between the germline ends. Germline CDR1 and CDR2: SQVTM and ANQGSEA. The DNA for the CDR3 is TGCAGCGTTTACGGGGTAGAGACCCAGTACTTC. It specifies CSVYGVETQYF.

The V and J genes are TRBV27 and TRBJ2-4, with 7 positions matching TRBD1. Trimming cost V 6 bases and J 9 bases; bases outside gene matches: 8. CDR3 length equals 13 residues. Per germline, CDR1 MNHEY and CDR2 SMNVEV (reference sequence). The CDR3: CASSPQQGTIQYF. CDR3 DNA: TGTGCCAGCAGCCCACAACAGGGGACCATTCAGTACTTC.

This rearrangement joins TRBV4-2 to TRBJ1-1; TRBD1 aligns across 7 bases. CDR1 LGHNA and CDR2 YNFKEQ come from the germline V gene. V lost 3 bases, J lost 7 bases, and 8 bases stayed unmatched. CDR3 length: 14 residues. The CDR3: CASSQGAGQVEAFF. The CDR3 nucleotides read TGTGCCAGCAGCCAGGGGGCAGGACAGGTTGAAGCTTTCTTT.

This rearrangement joins TRBV5-1 to TRBJ1-5; 7 nucleotides match TRBD1. The germline gives CDR1 SGHRS, CDR2 YFSETQ. The CDR3 covers 15 residues. The V and J ends lost 0 bases and 9 bases, in that order; junction bases with no gene match: 9. The CDR3 nucleotides are TGCGCCAGCAGCTTGGAGGGACAGCCCGAGGGGCCCCAGCATTTT. Amino acids: CASSLEGQPEGPQHF.

This clone appeared a few times. The chain uses TRBV14 and TRBJ1-1, with 10 bases fitting TRBD1. This CDR3 contains 17 residues. The junction had 6 bases not matched to a gene; V was cut back by 1 base and J by 1 base. CDR1 is SGHDN and CDR2 is FVKESK in the germline V gene. CDR3 sequence (DNA): TGTGCCAGCAGCCAAGCGGACAGGGGGATGAAGAACACTGAAGCTTTCTTT. The encoded protein is CASSQADRGMKNTEAFF.

This clone was counted a few times. The rearrangement joins TRBV4-1 to TRBJ1-5, with D possibly being TRBD1 (6 bases). The CDR3 has 16 residues. CDR1 MGHRA and CDR2 YSYEKL come from the germline V gene. The V gene lost 3 bases and the J gene lost 2 bases, with 14 bases spanning the gap. CDR3 bases: TGCGCCAGCAGCCATAACAGGGTGCGGGGCAATCAGCCCCAGCATTTT. Translating it yields CASSHNRVRGNQPQHF.

The chain links TRBV27 to TRBJ1-3; D ambiguous. V was clipped by 6 bases and J by 0 bases, with 12 bases between them. Germline CDR1 and CDR2: MNHEY and SMNVEV (reference sequence). The CDR3 loop spans 15 amino acids. This CDR3 reads CASSRGQNSGNTIYF. CDR3 sequence (DNA): TGTGCCAGCAGCCGAGGGCAGAACTCTGGAAACACCATATATTTT.

A few counts support this clone. CDR3: CATSRDTTSTEQFF. CDR3 coding DNA: TGTGCTACAAGCCGGGACACTACCTCCACTGAGCAGTTCTTC. The chain couples TRBV7-7 to TRBJ2-1; tentative D call: TRBD1 (6 bases). Germline values: CDR1 SSHAT, CDR2 FNYEAQ (reference sequence). The length of the CDR3 is 14 residues.

The chain combines TRBV6-5 with TRBJ2-7; D may be TRBD2 (5 bases). The V and J ends lost 6 bases and 5 bases respectively, with 8 bases between them. Germline V gene lookup returns CDR1 MNHEY and CDR2 SVGAGI. This CDR3 contains 11 residues. The CDR3 sequence: CASRGLDEQYF. CDR3 bases: TGTGCCAGCAGAGGACTGGACGAGCAGTACTTC.

There are many counts of this clone. This sequence joins TRBV6-6 and TRBJ1-4; perhaps TRBD1 as D (5 bases). Deletions cut 6 bases from V and 0 bases from J, with 14 bases between. Looked up from germline, CDR1 is MNHNY and CDR2 is SVGAGI (reference sequence). The CDR3 loop spans 16 amino acids. The CDR3 bases are TGTGCCAGCAGACCCTGGGGCTCTGCAACTAATGAAAAACTGTTTTTT. This sequence encodes CASRPWGSATNEKLFF.

This clone was seen a few times. The rearrangement joins TRBV2 to TRBJ2-5; a possible D gene is TRBD2 (6 bases). From germline, CDR1 is SNHLY and CDR2 FYNNEI. The CDR3 spans 14 residues. The V end was cut by 0 bases, the J end by 5 bases, with 10 bases between. The DNA of the CDR3 is TGTGCCAGCAGTGAAGCTAGGAGGGAGGAGACCCAGTACTTC. It yields the protein CASSEARREETQYF.

This clone was counted only a few times. The chain joins TRBV19 to TRBJ2-5; D may be TRBD2 (5 bases). Trimming stripped 4 bases from V and 0 bases from J, with 6 bases between. The CDR3 runs 13 residues. Germline V CDR1 and CDR2: LNHDA, SQIVND (reference sequence). The CDR3 region has the DNA TGTGCCAGTAGTAAGGACTACCAAGAGACCCAGTACTTC. Its translation is CASSKDYQETQYF.

This clone appeared a few times. The chain is built from TRBV6-1 and TRBJ1-2, with 8 bases identical to TRBD1. Germline V lookup: CDR1 MNHNS, CDR2 SASEGT. The CDR3 runs to 14 residues. V was clipped by 3 bases and J by 0 bases; unmatched bases: 0. The CDR3 is CASSETGANYGYTF. The CDR3 DNA sequence: TGTGCCAGCAGTGAGACAGGGGCTAACTATGGCTACACCTTC.

This clone came up a few times. The V and J genes are TRBV6-5 and TRBJ2-1; no reliable D call. Germline loops: CDR1 MNHEY, CDR2 SVGAGI. The CDR3 has 15 residues. V was trimmed by 4 bases and J by 0 bases, leaving 10 bases between them. The CDR3 DNA reads as TGTGCCAGCAGTTTAAACTTCCGCTCCTACAATGAGCAGTTCTTC. It codes for CASSLNFRSYNEQFF.

The table lists this clone with a few counts. The CDR3 spells CSGRGRITDTQYF. DNA of the CDR3: TGCAGCGGCAGGGGGCGCATCACAGATACGCAGTATTTT. The V call is TRBV29-1, the J call TRBJ2-3; 8 nucleotides agree with TRBD1. Germline-derived CDR1 and CDR2 are SQVTM and ANQGSEA. This CDR3 has 13 residues. Trimming cost V 7 bases and J 2 bases; bases outside gene matches: 5.

There are a few counts of this clone. J is TRBJ2-5 and V is TRBV19; tentatively, D is TRBD1 (6 bases). Germline V CDR1 and CDR2: LNHDA, SQIVND (reference sequence). Between the trimmed V and J ends, which lost 10 bases and 5 bases, there was a span of 11 bases. The CDR3 length is 11 residues. This CDR3 is CATQGRETQYF. In nucleotides, the CDR3 is TGTGCCACACAGGGTAGGGAGACCCAGTACTTC.

The chain employs TRBV7-9 and TRBJ2-7, with TRBD2 identical over 11 bases. Unmatched junction bases numbered 11, after V lost 5 bases and J lost 5 bases. CDR1 and CDR2 from the germline V gene are SEHNR and FQNEAQ (reference sequence). The CDR3 length is 16 residues. The CDR3: CASSPNMGLAVNEQYF. CDR3 DNA sequence: TGTGCCAGCAGCCCTAATATGGGACTAGCGGTAAACGAGCAGTACTTC.

This clone came up a few times. The chain combines TRBV12-5 with TRBJ2-1; 10 bases match TRBD1. This CDR3 is built from 17 residues. The trim removed 2 bases at V and 12 bases at J, leaving 16 bases unmatched. The germline gives CDR1 LGHNT, CDR2 FRNRAP. The CDR3 DNA reads TGTGCTAGTGGTTTGCCAACGGGACAGGGGAATCGGGAGGGGCAGTTCTTC. Translated, it gives CASGLPTGQGNREGQFF.

This clone has more than one count but fewer than ten. The chain couples TRBV11-2 to TRBJ2-1, with D perhaps TRBD2 (5 bases). Germline CDR1 is SGHAT and CDR2 is FQNNGV. This CDR3 spans 16 amino acids. V was trimmed by 6 bases and J by 4 bases, leaving 19 bases between them. CDR3 sequence (DNA): TGTGCCAGCAGTTCCCCCCGGGAAGCGAGTTACAATGAGCAGTTCTTC. The encoded protein is CASSSPREASYNEQFF.

The chain has TRBV5-1 and TRBJ2-1, with TRBD1 matching over 11 bases. V shed 0 bases, J shed 6 bases, and the junction held 2 bases outside the gene matches. The CDR3 has 15 residues. Germline V gives CDR1 SGHRS, CDR2 YFSETQ. The CDR3 sequence is CASSLVGTGGNEQFF. The CDR3 nucleotides are TGCGCCAGCAGCTTGGTCGGGACAGGGGGCAATGAGCAGTTCTTC.

This clone has just a few counts. V and J are TRBV28 and TRBJ2-7; a possible D gene is TRBD2 (5 bases). V gave up 10 bases and J gave up 5 bases, with 21 bases separating them. The germline V gene encodes CDR1 MDHEN and CDR2 SYDVKM. There are 14 residues in the CDR3. Written as DNA, the CDR3 is TGTGCCACTCGAATGACCCGGACGCGGGACGAGCAGTACTTC. Translated: CATRMTRTRDEQYF.

The chain carries TRBV30 and TRBJ1-4; no clear D. V gave up 3 bases and J gave up 4 bases, with 12 bases separating them. Germline V gene sequence: CDR1 GTSNPN, CDR2 SVGIG (reference sequence). This CDR3 region has 14 residues. For the CDR3, the DNA is TGTGCCTGGAGGATTGCAGTCCTTAATGAAAAACTGTTTTTT. As protein: CAWRIAVLNEKLFF. The full variable domain, rest sourced from reference TRBV30 and TRBJ1-4, is SQTIHQWPATLVQPVGSPLSLECTVEGTSNPNLYWYRQAAGRGLQLLFYSVGIGQISSEVPQNLSASRPQDRQFILSSKKLLLSDSGFYLCAWRIAVLNEKLFFGSGTQLSVL.